The rows below give T cell receptor beta chains drawn from one sample of a study of T cells in Graves' hyperthyroidism and ophthalmopathy. In TCRdb, the multiplex PCR reads were re-called with MiXCR into one record per CDR3 protein. The table lists about 98,000 distinct CDR3 sequences, roughly 39% of them singletons, with 10% in the top ten. The source material was peripheral blood or thyroid tissue (not recorded which). These receptors originate from a woman in her thirties with Graves' hyperthyroidism. CDR3s include the opening cysteine and the closing phenylalanine or tryptophan. A D gene is named only where the DNA matches it firmly. Clone size is not always given. Where it is, it says once, few, many or a class for expanded clones.

>TRBJ2-2|NA|many|TRBV7-9
TGTGCCAGCACCCCGGGGCATTGGGAGCTGTTTTTT
CASTPGHWELFF
>TRBJ1-2|NA|many|TRBV7-9
TGTGCCAGCAGGCGGACGCCCGACAGTAACTATGGCTACACCTTC
CASRRTPDSNYGYTF
>TRBJ2-3|TRBD2|many|TRBV20-1
TGCAGTGCTTCTTCACTAGCGGGAGCAGATACGCAGTATTTT
CSASSLAGADTQYF
>TRBJ2-2|TRBD1|NA|TRBV7-9
TGTGCCAGCAGCCGGACGGAAAGGGACAGGGAGTTCGGCGGGGAGCTGTTTTTT
CASSRTERDREFGGELFF
>TRBJ2-2|TRBD1|NA|TRBV4-1
TGCGCCAGCAGCCAAGACGGGGACAGGGGGCTGTTTTTT
CASSQDGDRGLFF
>TRBJ2-7|NA|many|TRBV7-4
NA
CASSPFGRGTMIF
>TRBJ2-7|TRBD1|once|TRBV5-4
TGTGCCAGCAGTCGGGACAGGGGAGCCTACGAGCAGTACTTC
CASSRDRGAYEQYF
>TRBJ2-2|NA|NA|TRBV5-4
TGTGCCAGCAGCTACGCGATCGATGGGGGGGAGCTGTTTTTT
CASSYAIDGGELFF
>TRBJ1-2|NA|few|TRBV7-9
TGTGCCAGCAGCCCCTCGGGACTTAACTATGGCTACACCTTC
CASSPSGLNYGYTF
>TRBJ2-7|TRBD2|many|TRBV12-3/TRBV12-4
TGTGCCAGCAGTTTAGGGGTGGGAGGGCCGAGCTACGAGCAGTACTTC
CASSLGVGGPSYEQYF
>TRBJ2-7|NA|NA|TRBV20-1
TGCAGTGCCAGCAGCCGGTTCTACGAGCAGTACTTC
CSASSRFYEQYF
>TRBJ1-2|NA|medium-sized|TRBV20-1
TGCAGTGCTAGTAATCCGCAGGGAGGCGGCTATGGCTACACCTTC
CSASNPQGGGYGYTF
>TRBJ2-7|NA|few|TRBV27
TGTGCCAGCAGCACTATCGGATTGAGGGCCTGGTCCCTCTACGAGCAGTACTTC
CASSTIGLRAWSLYEQYF
>TRBJ1-5|NA|NA|TRBV2
TGTGCCGGCAGTGAAGCGGAGCGCCAGCATTTT
CAGSEAERQHF
>TRBJ1-2|NA|many|TRBV7-9
TGTGCCAGCAGCGGTACAGGGACCGCTAACTATGGCTACACCTTC
CASSGTGTANYGYTF
>TRBJ2-2|NA|many|TRBV6-5
TGTGCCAGCAGTGCAGAAGGGGGGGGGACCGGGGAGCTGTTTTTT
CASSAEGGGTGELFF
>TRBJ1-1|TRBD1|once|TRBV5-1
TGCGCCAGCAGTTCTGGGGACAGGGGGAACACTGAAGCTTTCTTT
CASSSGDRGNTEAFF
>TRBJ1-5|NA|many|TRBV28
TGTGCCAGCAGTCAACTGTACGATCAGCCCCAGCATTTT
CASSQLYDQPQHF
>TRBJ2-5|TRBD2|NA|TRBV20-1
TGCGGTGCTAGAGATCTAGCGGGAGACGGGGTGGCGGGGACCCAGTACTTC
CGARDLAGDGVAGTQYF
>TRBJ2-5|NA|NA|TRBV2
TGTGCCAGCAGCGAAAGCCAGGGAGGAGGGACCCAGTACTTC
CASSESQGGGTQYF
>TRBJ1-4|NA|NA|TRBV15
TGTGCCACCAGCAGCCGCGTGGGGGGGCCTTTGGGTGAAAAACTGTTTTTT
CATSSRVGGPLGEKLFF
>TRBJ2-2|NA|many|TRBV28
TGTGCCAGCAGTTTAGAGGGTGGGGAGCTGTTTTTT
CASSLEGGELFF
>TRBJ1-4|NA|NA|TRBV10-3
TGTGCCATTAGTGAGTCGGATCCCTTACAGAATAATGAAAAACTGTTTTTT
CAISESDPLQNNEKLFF
>TRBJ2-3|TRBD2|NA|TRBV3-1
TGTGCCAGCGATGGCGGGAGGGCGACAGATACGCAGTATTTT
CASDGGRATDTQYF
>TRBJ2-5|NA|many|TRBV6-6
TGTGCCAGCAAGTCCGAGGGAGAGACCCAGTACTTC
CASKSEGETQYF
>TRBJ2-5|NA|NA|TRBV10-3
TGTGCCATCAGTGAGAGGCAGGTCCTAGAGACCCAGTACTTC
CAISERQVLETQYF
>TRBJ2-5|NA|medium-sized|TRBV10-3
TGTGCCATCTGCGATCCTACACGCGCCGGGACCCAGTACTTC
CAICDPTRAGTQYF
>TRBJ1-5|NA|many|TRBV7-9
TGTGCCAGCAGCTCAGGGTTCTGGCAGCCCCAGCATTTT
CASSSGFWQPQHF
>TRBJ2-7|TRBD1|NA|TRBV20-1
TGCAGTGCCATCTGGGGGCAGGGGGTCGGGGAGCAGTACTTC
CSAIWGQGVGEQYF
>TRBJ2-7|TRBD1|many|TRBV15
TGTGCCACCAGCCTCCTGCGTGGGACAGCGTACTTC
CATSLLRGTAYF
>TRBJ1-1|NA|many|TRBV15
TGTGCCACCAGCAGAGATAAGGACGGCACTGAAGCTTTCTTT
CATSRDKDGTEAFF
>TRBJ1-5|TRBD1|many|TRBV4-1
TGCGCCAGCATCCAAGGCGCAGGGGGCGCGGGTCAGCCCCAGCATTTT
CASIQGAGGAGQPQHF
>TRBJ2-2|TRBD1|NA|TRBV24-1
TGTGCCACCAGTGACCCTGCCGGGACAGGGGGTCACACCGGGGAGCTGTTTTTT
CATSDPAGTGGHTGELFF
>TRBJ2-7|NA|once|TRBV2
TGTGCCAGCAGACACCCTTACGAGCAGTACTTC
CASRHPYEQYF
>TRBJ2-7|TRBD2|NA|TRBV6-6
TGTGCCAGCAGTGGACTAGCGGGGAAGTACTACGAGCAGTACTTC
CASSGLAGKYYEQYF
>TRBJ1-1|NA|many|TRBV5-5
TGTGCCAGCAGCTTGGAGGTGCTGAGAACTGAAGCTTTCTTT
CASSLEVLRTEAFF
>TRBJ2-2|TRBD2|many|TRBV14
TGTGCCAGCAGCCAAAGACTAGCGGGAGCCGGGGAGCTGTTTTTT
CASSQRLAGAGELFF
>TRBJ2-2|TRBD2|many|TRBV4-2
TGTGCCAGCAGCCAGGGACTAGCGGGTAACGGGGGGGAGCTGTTTTTT
CASSQGLAGNGGELFF
>TRBJ2-2|NA|many|TRBV5-1
TGCGCCAGCAGCGTACAGGGTGGGGACACCGGGGAGCTGTTTTTT
CASSVQGGDTGELFF
>TRBJ2-3|NA|NA|TRBV2
TGTGCCAGCAGTGAAGAGGGGGGGTTGGCAGATACGCAGTATTTT
CASSEEGGLADTQYF